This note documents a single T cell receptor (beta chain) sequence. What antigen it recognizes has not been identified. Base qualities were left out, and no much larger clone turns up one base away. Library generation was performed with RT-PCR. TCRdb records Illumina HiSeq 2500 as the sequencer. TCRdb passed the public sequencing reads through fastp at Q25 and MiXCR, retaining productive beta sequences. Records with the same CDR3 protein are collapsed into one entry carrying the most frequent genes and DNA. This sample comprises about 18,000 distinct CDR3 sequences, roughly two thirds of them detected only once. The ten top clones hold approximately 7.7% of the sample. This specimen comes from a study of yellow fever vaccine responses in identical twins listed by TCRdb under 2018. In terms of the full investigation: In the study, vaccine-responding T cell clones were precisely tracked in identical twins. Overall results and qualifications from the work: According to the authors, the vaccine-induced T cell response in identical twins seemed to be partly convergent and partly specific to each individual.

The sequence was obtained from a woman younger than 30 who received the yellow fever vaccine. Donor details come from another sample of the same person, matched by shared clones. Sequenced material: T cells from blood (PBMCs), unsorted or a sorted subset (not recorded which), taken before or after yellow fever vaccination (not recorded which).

The CDR3 protein sequence reads: CASSLPDSGNEQFF. The DNA reads as follows: TGTGCCAGCAGCTTACCGGACAGTGGCAATGAGCAGTTCTTC. The chain couples TRBV11-1 to TRBJ2-1; the best D guess is TRBD1, with 6 bases matching. The CDR1 and CDR2 encoded by the germline V gene (reference sequence) are SGHAT and FQDESV. The CDR3 holds 14 amino acids from the cysteine to the phenylalanine. Only CDR3 DNA remains: 42 bases, in frame from the first base. Trimming takes 2 bases from V and 6 bases from J, and the germline ends sit 11 bases apart.